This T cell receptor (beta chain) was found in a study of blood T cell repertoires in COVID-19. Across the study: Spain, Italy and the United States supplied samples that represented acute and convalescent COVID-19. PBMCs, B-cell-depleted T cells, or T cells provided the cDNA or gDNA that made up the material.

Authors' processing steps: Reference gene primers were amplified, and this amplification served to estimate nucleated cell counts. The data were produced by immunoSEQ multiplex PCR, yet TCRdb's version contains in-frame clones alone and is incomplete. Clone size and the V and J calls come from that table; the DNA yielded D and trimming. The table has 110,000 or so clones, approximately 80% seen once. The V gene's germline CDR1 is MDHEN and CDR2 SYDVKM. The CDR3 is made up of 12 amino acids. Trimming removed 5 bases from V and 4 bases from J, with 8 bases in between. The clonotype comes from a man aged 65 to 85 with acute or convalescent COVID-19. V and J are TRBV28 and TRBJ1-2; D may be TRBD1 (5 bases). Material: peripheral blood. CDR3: CASSADSYGYTF. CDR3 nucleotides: TGTGCCAGCAGTGCAGACAGCTATGGCTACACCTTC.